This T cell receptor beta chain was identified in a study of radiotherapy plus CTLA-4 blockade in lung cancer. Only in-frame clones appear in the TCRdb table, and some are missing; sequencing was by immunoSEQ multiplex PCR. The profile covers 90,000 to 100,000 clones, with approximately 72% appearing a single time and approximately 3% taken by the ten largest. CDR1 and CDR2 from the germline V gene are MDHEN and SYDVKM. The CDR3 runs 15 residues. The trim removed 5 bases at V and 5 bases at J, leaving 10 bases unmatched. This receptor was identified in a human donor with non-small cell lung cancer who had a partial response to radiotherapy plus ipilimumab. Some clones in this sample may be carry-over from other donors' samples. Sample: peripheral blood, taken from a patient treated with radiotherapy plus ipilimumab. The chain couples TRBV28 to TRBJ2-5, with TRBD1 identical over 8 bases. In DNA form, the CDR3 reads TGTGCCAGCAGTCCCCGGACAGGGTCGTTTGAGACCCAGTACTTC. This encodes CASSPRTGSFETQYF.